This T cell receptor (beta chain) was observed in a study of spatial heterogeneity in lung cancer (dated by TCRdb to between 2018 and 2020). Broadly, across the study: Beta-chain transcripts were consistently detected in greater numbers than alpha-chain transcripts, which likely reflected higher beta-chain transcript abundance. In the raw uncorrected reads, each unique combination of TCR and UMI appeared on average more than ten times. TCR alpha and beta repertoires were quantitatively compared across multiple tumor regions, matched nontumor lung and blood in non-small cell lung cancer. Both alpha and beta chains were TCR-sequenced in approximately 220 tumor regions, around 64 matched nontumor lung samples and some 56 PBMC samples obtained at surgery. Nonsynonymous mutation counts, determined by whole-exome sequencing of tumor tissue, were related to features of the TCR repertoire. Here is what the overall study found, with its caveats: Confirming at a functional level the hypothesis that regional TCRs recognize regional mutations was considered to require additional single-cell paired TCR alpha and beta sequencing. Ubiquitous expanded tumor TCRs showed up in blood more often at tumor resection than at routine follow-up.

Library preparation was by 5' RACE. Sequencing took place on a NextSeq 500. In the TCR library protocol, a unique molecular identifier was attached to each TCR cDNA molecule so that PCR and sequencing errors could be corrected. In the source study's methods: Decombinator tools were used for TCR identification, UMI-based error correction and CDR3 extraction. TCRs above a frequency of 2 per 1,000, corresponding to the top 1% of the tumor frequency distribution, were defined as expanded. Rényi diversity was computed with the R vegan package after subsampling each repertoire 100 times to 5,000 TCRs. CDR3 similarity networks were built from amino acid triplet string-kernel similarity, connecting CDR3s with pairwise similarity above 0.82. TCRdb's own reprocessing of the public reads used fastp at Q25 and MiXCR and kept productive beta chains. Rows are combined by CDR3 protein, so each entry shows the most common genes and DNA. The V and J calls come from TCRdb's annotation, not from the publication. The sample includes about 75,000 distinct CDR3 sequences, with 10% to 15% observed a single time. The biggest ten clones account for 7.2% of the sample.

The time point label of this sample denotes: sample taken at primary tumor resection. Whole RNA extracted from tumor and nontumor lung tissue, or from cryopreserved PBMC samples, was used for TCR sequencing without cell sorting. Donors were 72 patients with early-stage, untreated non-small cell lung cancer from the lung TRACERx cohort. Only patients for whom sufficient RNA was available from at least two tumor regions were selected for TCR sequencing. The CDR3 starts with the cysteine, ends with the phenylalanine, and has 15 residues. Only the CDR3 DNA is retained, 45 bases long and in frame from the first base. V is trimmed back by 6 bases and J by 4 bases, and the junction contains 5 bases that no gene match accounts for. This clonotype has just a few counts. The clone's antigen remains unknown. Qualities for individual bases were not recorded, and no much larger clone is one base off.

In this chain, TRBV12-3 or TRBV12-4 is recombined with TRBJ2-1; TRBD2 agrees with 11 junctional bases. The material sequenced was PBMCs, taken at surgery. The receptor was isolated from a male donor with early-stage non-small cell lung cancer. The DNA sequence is TGTGCCAGCAGGACGGGACTAGCGGCTTACAATGAGCAGTTCTTC. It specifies CASRTGLAAYNEQFF.